This T cell receptor beta chain was identified during a study of human T cells and chemical hapten exposure. Study summary: Scalp application of diphenylcyclopropenone was performed weekly in patients across the entire roughly 26-week study. Variation in per-sample TCR yields came mainly from small pooled library volume differences.

TCRdb recomputed calls from the RACE reads with MiXCR, one row per CDR3 protein. The sample yields some 330,000 distinct CDR3 sequences, about 5.4% seen once. The table lists this clonotype with many counts. Time point here: pre-sensitization, week 0. The treatment here: therapeutic diphenylcyclopropenone sensitization with weekly scalp DPC. The drawing of blood occurred before each patch test was applied. Donation of samples came from alopecia patients who were 18 to 70 years old and suitable for DPC. Material: whole blood, obtained in connection with sensitization to the hapten diphenylcyclopropenone (DPC). The receptor comes from a woman aged 18-29 years with alopecia areata. Some clones in this sample may be carry-over from other donors' samples.

Here the CDR3 reads CASSSGRGNQPQHF. The CDR3, as DNA: TGTGCCAGCAGTTCAGGAAGAGGGAATCAGCCCCAGCATTTT. The rearrangement joins TRBV12-3 or TRBV12-4 to TRBJ1-5, with no clear D. The CDR3 extends over 14 amino acids. Trimming left V 4 bases short and J 4 bases short, with 11 bases between.